This T cell receptor (beta chain) was recovered during a study of T cell changes during pregnancy in multiple sclerosis. CDR1 is SEHNR, CDR2 FQNEAQ, per germline (reference sequence). V dropped 0 bases and J dropped 8 bases, with 13 bases sitting between them. The length of the CDR3 is 14 residues. TCRdb's table, derived via immunoSEQ multiplex PCR, lists solely in-frame clones and lacks some. The sample lists 25,000 to 35,000 clones; almost 90% were seen once. Sequences were derived from CD4+ T cells from peripheral blood mononuclear cells, sampled in the third trimester of pregnancy. This TCR derives from a female donor in good health, enrolled as a control in a pregnancy study. This rearrangement joins TRBV7-9 to TRBJ1-2; D perhaps matches TRBD1 (6 bases). CDR3 sequence reads: CASSLAQGQNGYTF. CDR3 in DNA: TGTGCCAGCAGCTTAGCGCAAGGACAGAACGGCTACACCTTC. Full variable domain (outside the CDR3, taken from reference TRBV7-9 and TRBJ1-2): DTGVSQNPRHKITKRGQNVTFRCDPISEHNRLYWYRQTLGQGPEFLTYFQNEAQLEKSRLLSDRFSAERPKGSFSTLEIQRTEQGDSAMYLCASSLAQGQNGYTFGSGTRLTVV.